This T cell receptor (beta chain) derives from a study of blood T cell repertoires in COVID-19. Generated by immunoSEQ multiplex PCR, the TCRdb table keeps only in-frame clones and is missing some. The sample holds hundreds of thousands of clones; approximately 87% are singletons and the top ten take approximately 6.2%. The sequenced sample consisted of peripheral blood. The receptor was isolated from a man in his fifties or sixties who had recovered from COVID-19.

CDR3 nucleotide sequence: TGTGCCAGCAGTTACTCGGCGGGAGGTGACTCCTACGAGCAGTACTTC. Translated: CASSYSAGGDSYEQYF. This rearrangement joins TRBV6-5 to TRBJ2-7; 8 bases fit TRBD2. CDR1 is MNHEY and CDR2 is SVGAGI in the germline V gene. The CDR3 is made up of 16 amino acids. V trimming: 0 bases; J trimming: 0 bases; junction bases outside the gene matches: 4.